This record covers a single TCR beta chain. Its antigen is still unknown. Arm-PCR of CDR3 regions and iRepertoire HTBI primers were the basis on which TCR beta libraries were built. Each CDR3 protein is one row after TCRdb ran MiXCR on the multiplex PCR reads. The sample has approximately 690,000 distinct CDR3 sequences, about 32% seen once. V lost 1 base and J 5 bases, leaving 23 bases between the germline ends. The CDR3 is 18 amino acids. Per germline, CDR1 SGHVS and CDR2 FNYEAQ. This record comes from a study of regulatory T cells in long-lasting Graves disease. Study-level findings and limits: In persistent patients, shared public clonotypes (2,741) outnumbered those in new patients (about 1,000).

Time point noted: persistent/refractory GD, antithyroid drugs over 5 years with positive TRAb. The TCR library was prepared using RNA isolated from PBMCs. The chain is built from TRBV7-6 and TRBJ1-1; D gene ambiguous. This TCR derives from a female donor with Graves disease. The input for sequencing was peripheral blood mononuclear cells (PBMCs), taken when the disease was refractory, from a patient treated with antithyroid drugs. The CDR3 coding sequence is TGTGCCAGCAGCTTAGAGGGTATTCACTACCAACTCAAAACTGAAGCTTTCTTT. This codes for CASSLEGIHYQLKTEAFF.